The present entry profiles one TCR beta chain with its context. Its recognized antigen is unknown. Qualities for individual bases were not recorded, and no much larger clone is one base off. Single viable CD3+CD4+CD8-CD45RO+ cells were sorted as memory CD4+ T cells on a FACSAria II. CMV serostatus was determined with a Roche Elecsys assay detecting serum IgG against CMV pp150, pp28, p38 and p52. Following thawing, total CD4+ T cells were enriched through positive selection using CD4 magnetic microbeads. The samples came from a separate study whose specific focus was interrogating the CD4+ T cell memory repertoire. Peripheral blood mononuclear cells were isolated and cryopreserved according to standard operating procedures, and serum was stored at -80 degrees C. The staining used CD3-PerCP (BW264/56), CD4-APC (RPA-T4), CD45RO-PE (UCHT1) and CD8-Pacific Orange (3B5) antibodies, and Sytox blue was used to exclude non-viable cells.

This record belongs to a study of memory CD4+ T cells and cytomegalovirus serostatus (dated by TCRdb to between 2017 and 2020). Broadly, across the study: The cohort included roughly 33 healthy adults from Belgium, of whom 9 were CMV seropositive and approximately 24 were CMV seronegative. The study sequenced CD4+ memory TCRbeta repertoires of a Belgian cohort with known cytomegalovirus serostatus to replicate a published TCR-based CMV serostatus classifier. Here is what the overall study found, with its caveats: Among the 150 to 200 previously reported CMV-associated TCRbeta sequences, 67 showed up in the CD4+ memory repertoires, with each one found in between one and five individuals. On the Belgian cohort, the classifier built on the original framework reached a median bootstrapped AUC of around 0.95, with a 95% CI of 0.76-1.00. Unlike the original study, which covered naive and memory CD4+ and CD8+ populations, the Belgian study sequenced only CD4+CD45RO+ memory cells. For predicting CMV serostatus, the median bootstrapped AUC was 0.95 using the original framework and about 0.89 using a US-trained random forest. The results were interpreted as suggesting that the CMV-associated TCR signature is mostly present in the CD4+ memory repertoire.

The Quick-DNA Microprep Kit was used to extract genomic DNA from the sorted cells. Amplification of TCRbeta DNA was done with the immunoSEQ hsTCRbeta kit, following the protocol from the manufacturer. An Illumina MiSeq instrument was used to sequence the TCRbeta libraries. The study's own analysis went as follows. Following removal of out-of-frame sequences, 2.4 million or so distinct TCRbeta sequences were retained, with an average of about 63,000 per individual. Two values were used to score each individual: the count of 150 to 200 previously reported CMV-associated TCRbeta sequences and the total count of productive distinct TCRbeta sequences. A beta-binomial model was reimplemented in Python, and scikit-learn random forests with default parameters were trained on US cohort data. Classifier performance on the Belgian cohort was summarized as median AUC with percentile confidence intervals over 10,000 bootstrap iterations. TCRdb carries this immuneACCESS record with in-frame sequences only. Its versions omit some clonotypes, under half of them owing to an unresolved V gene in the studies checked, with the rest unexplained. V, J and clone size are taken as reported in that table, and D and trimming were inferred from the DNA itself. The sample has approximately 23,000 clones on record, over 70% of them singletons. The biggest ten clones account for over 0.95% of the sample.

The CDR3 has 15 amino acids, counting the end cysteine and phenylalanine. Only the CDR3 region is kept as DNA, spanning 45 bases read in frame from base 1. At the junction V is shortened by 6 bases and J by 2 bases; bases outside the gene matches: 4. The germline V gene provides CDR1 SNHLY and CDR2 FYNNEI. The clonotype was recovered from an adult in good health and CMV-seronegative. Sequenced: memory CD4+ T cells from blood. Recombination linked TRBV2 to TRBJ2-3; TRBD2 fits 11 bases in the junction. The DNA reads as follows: TGTGCCAGCAGCAGACTAGCGGGGTTCACAGATACGCAGTATTTT. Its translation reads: CASSRLAGFTDTQYF.